The clone carrying this TCR beta chain has a handful of counts. Each CDR3 protein is one row after TCRdb ran MiXCR on the RT-PCR reads. The sample consists of 550,000 to 750,000 distinct CDR3 sequences, 14% of them appearing once. Per germline, CDR1 SGHRS and CDR2 YFSETQ. With 2 bases removed from V and 3 bases from J, the gap between germline ends came to 24 bases. The CDR3 runs 18 residues. Source material: memory CD4+ T cells from blood. This rearrangement joins TRBV5-1 to TRBJ2-7; either TRBD1 or TRBD2 may supply D (5 bases each). The clonotype originates from a female donor in good health, serving as a healthy control. The CDR3 sequence is CASSLGPTARGTSYEQYF. The CDR3 coding sequence is TGCGCCAGCAGCTTAGGCCCTACCGCGAGAGGGACCAGCTACGAGCAGTACTTC.